This TCR beta chain is drawn from a study of control samples from healthy donors and cancer patients. TCRdb's table, derived via immunoSEQ multiplex PCR, lists solely in-frame clones and lacks some. The table lists tens of thousands of clones, about 86% of them singletons. CDR1 LGHDT and CDR2 YNNKEL come from the germline V gene (reference sequence). The CDR3 is 15 residues long. V lost 4 bases, J lost 2 bases, and 6 bases stayed unmatched. The clonotype comes from a woman aged 40-49 years with lung cancer. Sequenced material: PBMCs. The gene calls are TRBV3-1 (or the pseudogene TRBV3-2) and TRBJ2-3; 7 bases align to TRBD2. The CDR3 spells CASSPLTSPTDTQYF. The CDR3 coding sequence is TGTGCCAGCAGCCCCTTGACTAGCCCCACAGATACGCAGTATTTT.